The sequence of this TCR beta chain was determined in a study of radiotherapy plus CTLA-4 blockade in lung cancer (dated by TCRdb to the late 2010s). At the level of the whole study: Among the enrolled patients, roughly 17% had an objective response, and about 29% reached disease control.

Receptor libraries were prepared by the immunoSEQ multiplex PCR assay. Drawn from immuneACCESS, this table holds only the in-frame rearrangements with V and J called that TCRdb kept. Clones are partly lost; checked studies trace under half to an unresolved V gene and leave the rest unexplained. Across this sample there are around 90,000 clones, with around four fifths seen only once. The ten largest make up approximately 14% of the sample. Note on this clone: The antigen it binds to is not known. No base quality information exists; no much larger clone differs at one position.

The study evaluated CTLA-4 blockade (ipilimumab) given together with focal radiation therapy in patients who had chemo-refractory metastatic non-small-cell lung cancer. General study outcomes and caveats: TCR clones derived from tumors expanded in peripheral blood after treatment with radiotherapy and ipilimumab. The strongest predictors of response, as reported, were early dynamic changes in blood T cell clones along with a rise in serum interferon-beta after radiation.

Reading the germline V gene gives CDR1 MNHEY and CDR2 SVGAGI. Germline trimming amounts to 6 bases on V and 2 bases on J, with 4 as the count of junction bases outside the gene matches. CDR3 length: 13 amino acids, cysteine to phenylalanine. Only CDR3 DNA remains: 39 bases, in frame from the first base. This receptor was taken from a human donor with non-small cell lung cancer that progressed on radiotherapy plus ipilimumab. Material: peripheral blood, obtained from a patient treated with radiotherapy plus ipilimumab. The sequence links TRBV6-5 to TRBJ2-7, with 7 bases aligning to TRBD1. The CDR3 has the sequence CASSSDRAYEQYF. The DNA sequence is as follows: TGTGCCAGCAGCTCTGACAGGGCCTACGAGCAGTACTTC.